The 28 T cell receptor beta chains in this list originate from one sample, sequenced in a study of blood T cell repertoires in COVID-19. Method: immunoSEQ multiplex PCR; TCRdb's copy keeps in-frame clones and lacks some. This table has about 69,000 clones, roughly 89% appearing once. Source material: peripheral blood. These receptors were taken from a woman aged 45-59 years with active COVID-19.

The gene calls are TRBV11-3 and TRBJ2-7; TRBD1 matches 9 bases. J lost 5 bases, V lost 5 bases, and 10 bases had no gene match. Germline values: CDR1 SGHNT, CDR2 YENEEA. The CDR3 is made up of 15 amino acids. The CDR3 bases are TGTGCCAGCAGCCCAACCGGGACAGGGAGCGACGAGCAGTACTTC. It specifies CASSPTGTGSDEQYF.

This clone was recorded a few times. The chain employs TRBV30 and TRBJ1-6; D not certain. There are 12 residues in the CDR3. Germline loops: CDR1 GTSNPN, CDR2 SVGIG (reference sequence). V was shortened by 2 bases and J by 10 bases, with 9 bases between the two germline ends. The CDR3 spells CAWSRSESPLHF. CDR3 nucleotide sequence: TGTGCCTGGAGTCGGTCCGAGTCACCCCTCCACTTT. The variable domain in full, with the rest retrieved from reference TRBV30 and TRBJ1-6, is SQTIHQWPATLVQPVGSPLSLECTVEGTSNPNLYWYRQAAGRGLQLLFYSVGIGQISSEVPQNLSASRPQDRQFILSSKKLLLSDSGFYLCAWSRSESPLHFGNGTRLTVT.

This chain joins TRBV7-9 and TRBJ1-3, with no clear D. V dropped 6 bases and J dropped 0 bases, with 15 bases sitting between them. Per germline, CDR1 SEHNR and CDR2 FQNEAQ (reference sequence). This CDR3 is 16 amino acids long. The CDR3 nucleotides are TGTGCCAGCAGACCCCCGATGAGGGACTCTGGAAACACCATATATTTT. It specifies CASRPPMRDSGNTIYF.

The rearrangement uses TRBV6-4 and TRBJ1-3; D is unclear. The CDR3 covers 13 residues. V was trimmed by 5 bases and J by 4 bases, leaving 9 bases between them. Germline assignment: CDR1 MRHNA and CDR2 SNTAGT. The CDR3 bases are TGTGCCAGCAGTACAGAAGCCGGAAACACCATATATTTT. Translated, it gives CASSTEAGNTIYF.

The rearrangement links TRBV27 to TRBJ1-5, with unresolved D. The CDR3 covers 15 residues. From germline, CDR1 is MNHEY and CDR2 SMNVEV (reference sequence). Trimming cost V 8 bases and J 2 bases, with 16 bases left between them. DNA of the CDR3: TGTGCCAGCTCAAGAGAAAGGAGAGGCAATCAGCCCCAGCATTTT. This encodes CASSRERRGNQPQHF.

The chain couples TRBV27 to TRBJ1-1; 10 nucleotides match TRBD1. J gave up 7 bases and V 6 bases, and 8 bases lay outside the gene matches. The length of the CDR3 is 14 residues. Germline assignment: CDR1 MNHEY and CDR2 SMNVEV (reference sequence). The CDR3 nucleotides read TGTGCCAGCAGACCAGGGACAGGGGCGTATGAAGCTTTCTTT. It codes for CASRPGTGAYEAFF.

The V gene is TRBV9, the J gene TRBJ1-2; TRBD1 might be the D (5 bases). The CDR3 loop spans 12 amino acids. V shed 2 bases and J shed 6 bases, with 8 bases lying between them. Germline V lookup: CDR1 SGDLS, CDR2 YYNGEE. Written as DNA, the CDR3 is TGTGCCAGCAGCGTCAGGGATCATGGCTACACCTTC. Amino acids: CASSVRDHGYTF.

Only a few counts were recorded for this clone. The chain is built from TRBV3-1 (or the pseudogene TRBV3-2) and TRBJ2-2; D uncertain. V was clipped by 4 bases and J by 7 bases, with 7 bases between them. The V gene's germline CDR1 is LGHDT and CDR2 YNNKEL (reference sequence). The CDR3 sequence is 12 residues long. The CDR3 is CASSPIDGELFF. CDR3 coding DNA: TGTGCCAGCAGCCCAATAGACGGGGAGCTGTTTTTT.

CDR3 nucleotide sequence: TGTGCCAGCAGCCGAGCAGCGGGAGTGTGGGAGACCCAGTACTTC. Amino acid sequence: CASSRAAGVWETQYF. The V gene is TRBV7-3, the J gene TRBJ2-5; the match to TRBD2 covers 8 bases. Germline assignment: CDR1 SGHTA and CDR2 FQGTGA. This CDR3 comprises 15 residues. Germline trimming cut 5 bases from V and 5 bases from J; bases unmatched to any gene: 10.

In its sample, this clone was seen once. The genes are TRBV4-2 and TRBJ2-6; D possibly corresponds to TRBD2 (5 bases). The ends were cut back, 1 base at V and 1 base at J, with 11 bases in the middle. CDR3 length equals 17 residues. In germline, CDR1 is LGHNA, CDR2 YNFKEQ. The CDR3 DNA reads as TGTGCCAGCAGCCAAGGAGGGAGTCCTTCTGGGGCCAACGTCCTGACTTTC. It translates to CASSQGGSPSGANVLTF.

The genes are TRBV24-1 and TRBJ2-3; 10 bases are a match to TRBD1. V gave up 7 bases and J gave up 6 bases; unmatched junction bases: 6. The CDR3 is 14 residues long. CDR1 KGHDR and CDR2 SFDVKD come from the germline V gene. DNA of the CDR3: TGTGCCACCAGGGGGACAGGGGATCGGGATACGCAGTATTTT. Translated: CATRGTGDRDTQYF.

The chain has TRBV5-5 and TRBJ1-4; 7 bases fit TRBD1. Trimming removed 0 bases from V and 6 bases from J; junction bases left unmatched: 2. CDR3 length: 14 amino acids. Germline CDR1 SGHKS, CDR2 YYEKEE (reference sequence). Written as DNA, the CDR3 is TGTGCCAGCAGCTTGGGAACAGGGGATGAAAAACTGTTTTTT. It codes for CASSLGTGDEKLFF.

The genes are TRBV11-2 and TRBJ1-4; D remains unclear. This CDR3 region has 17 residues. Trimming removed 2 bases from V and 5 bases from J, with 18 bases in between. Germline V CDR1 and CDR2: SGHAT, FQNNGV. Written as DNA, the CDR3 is TGTGCCAGCAGCTTAATCGGCGGAGCCGTTGCGAATGAAAAACTGTTTTTT. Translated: CASSLIGGAVANEKLFF.

CDR3 residues: CASSPWTAQTGELFF. CDR3 DNA: TGTGCCAGCTCACCCTGGACAGCTCAGACCGGGGAGCTGTTTTTT. The rearrangement links TRBV18 to TRBJ2-2; tentatively, D is TRBD1 (6 bases). The V gene's germline CDR1 is KGHSH and CDR2 LQKENI. V lost 3 bases, J lost 5 bases, and 13 bases lay in between. This CDR3 comprises 15 residues.

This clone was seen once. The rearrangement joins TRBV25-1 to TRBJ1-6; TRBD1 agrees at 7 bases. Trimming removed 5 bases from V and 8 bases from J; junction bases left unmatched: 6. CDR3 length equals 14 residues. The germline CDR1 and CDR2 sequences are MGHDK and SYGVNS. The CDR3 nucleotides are TGTGCCAGCAGTCAAAGCCAGGGGGATTCACCCCTCCACTTT. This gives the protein CASSQSQGDSPLHF.

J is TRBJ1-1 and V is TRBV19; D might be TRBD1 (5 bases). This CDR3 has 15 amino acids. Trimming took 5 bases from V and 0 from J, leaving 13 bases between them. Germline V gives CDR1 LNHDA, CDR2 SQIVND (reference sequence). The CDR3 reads CASSLAGDMNTEAFF. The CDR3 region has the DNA TGTGCCAGTAGTCTAGCGGGGGATATGAACACTGAAGCTTTCTTT. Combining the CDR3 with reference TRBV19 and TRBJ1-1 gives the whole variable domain DGGITQSPKYLFRKEGQNVTLSCEQNLNHDAMYWYRQDPGQGLRLIYYSQIVNDFQKGDIAEGYSVSREKKESFPLTVTSAQKNPTAFYLCASSLAGDMNTEAFFGQGTRLTVV.

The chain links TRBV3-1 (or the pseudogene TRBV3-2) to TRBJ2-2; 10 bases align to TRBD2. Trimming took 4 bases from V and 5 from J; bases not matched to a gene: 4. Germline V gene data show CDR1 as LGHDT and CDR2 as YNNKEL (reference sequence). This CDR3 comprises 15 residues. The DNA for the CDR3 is TGTGCCAGCAGCCCTGTTAGCGGGAGGACCGGGGAGCTGTTTTTT. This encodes CASSPVSGRTGELFF.

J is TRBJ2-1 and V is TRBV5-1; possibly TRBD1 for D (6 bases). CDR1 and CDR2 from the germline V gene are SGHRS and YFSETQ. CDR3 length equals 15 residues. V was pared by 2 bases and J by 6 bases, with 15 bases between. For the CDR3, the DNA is TGCGCCAGCAGCTTTCAGGGGTTCGGTTCCAATGAGCAGTTCTTC. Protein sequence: CASSFQGFGSNEQFF. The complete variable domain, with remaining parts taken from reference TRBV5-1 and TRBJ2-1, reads KAGVTQTPRYLIKTRGQQVTLSCSPISGHRSVSWYQQTPGQGLQFLFEYFSETQRNKGNFPGRFSGRQFSNSRSEMNVSTLELGDSALYLCASSFQGFGSNEQFFGPGTRLTVL.

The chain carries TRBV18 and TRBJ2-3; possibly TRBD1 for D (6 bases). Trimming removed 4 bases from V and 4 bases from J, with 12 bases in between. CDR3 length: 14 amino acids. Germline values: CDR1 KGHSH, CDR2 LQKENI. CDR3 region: CASSRKRQADTQYF. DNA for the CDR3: TGTGCCAGCTCACGCAAGAGACAGGCAGATACGCAGTATTTT.

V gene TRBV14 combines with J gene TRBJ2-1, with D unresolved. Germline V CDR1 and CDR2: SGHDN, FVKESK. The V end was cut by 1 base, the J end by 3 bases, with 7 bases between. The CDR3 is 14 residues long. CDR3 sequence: CASSQVSSYNEQFF. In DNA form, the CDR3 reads TGTGCCAGCAGCCAAGTTAGTAGCTACAATGAGCAGTTCTTC.

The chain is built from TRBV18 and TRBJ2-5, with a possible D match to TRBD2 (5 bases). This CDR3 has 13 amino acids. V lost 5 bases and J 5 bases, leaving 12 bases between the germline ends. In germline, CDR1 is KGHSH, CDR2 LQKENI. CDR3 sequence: CASSSGLGETQYF. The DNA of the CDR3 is TGTGCCAGCTCATCCGGACTTGGGGAGACCCAGTACTTC.

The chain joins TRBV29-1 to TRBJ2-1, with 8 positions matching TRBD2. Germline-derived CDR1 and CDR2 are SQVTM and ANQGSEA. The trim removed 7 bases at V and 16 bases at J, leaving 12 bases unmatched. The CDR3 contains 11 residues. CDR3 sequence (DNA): TGCAGCGCCTCGGGAGGGGGGGACTTTTTCTTC. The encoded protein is CSASGGGDFFF.

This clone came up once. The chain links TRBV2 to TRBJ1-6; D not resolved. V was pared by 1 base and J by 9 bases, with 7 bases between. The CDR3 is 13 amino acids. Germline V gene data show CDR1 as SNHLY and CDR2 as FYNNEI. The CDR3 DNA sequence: TGTGCCAGCAGTGAAGTAGGCGGTTCACCCCTCCACTTT. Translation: CASSEVGGSPLHF.

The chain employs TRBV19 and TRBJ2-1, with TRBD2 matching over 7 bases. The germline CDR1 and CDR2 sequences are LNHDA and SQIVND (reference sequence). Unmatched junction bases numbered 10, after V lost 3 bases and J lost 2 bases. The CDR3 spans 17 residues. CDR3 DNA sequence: TGTGCCAGTAGTATGTCCACACTAGCGCTAACCTACAATGAGCAGTTCTTC. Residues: CASSMSTLALTYNEQFF.

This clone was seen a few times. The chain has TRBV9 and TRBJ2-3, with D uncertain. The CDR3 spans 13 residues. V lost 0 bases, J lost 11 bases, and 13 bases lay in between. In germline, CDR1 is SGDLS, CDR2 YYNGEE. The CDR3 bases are TGTGCCAGCAGCGTAGGCGGCCCAGAGCGGCAGTATTTT. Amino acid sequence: CASSVGGPERQYF.

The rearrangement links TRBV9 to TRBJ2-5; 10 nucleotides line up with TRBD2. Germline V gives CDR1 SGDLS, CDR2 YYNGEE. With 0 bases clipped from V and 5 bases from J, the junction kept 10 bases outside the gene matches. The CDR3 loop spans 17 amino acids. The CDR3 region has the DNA TGTGCCAGCAGCGTAGGAGGGCTAGCGGGAGTGGGGGAGACCCAGTACTTC. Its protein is CASSVGGLAGVGETQYF.

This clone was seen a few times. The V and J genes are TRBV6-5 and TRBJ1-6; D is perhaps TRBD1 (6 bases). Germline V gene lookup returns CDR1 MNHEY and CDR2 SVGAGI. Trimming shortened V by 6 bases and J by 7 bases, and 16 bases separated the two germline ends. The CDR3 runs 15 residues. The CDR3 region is CASSPSAGANSPLHF. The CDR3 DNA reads TGTGCCAGCAGCCCCTCAGCAGGGGCAAATTCACCCCTCCACTTT.

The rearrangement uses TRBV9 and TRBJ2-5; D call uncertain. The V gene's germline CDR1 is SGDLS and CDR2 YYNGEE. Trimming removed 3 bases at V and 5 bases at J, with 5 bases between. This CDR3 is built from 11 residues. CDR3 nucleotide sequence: TGTGCCAGCAGCGCCGGGGAGACCCAGTACTTC. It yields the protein CASSAGETQYF. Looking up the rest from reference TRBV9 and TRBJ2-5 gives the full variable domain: DSGVTQTPKHLITATGQRVTLRCSPRSGDLSVYWYQQSLDQGLQFLIQYYNGEERAKGNILERFSAQQFPDLHSELNLSSLELGDSALYFCASSAGETQYFGPGTRLLVL.